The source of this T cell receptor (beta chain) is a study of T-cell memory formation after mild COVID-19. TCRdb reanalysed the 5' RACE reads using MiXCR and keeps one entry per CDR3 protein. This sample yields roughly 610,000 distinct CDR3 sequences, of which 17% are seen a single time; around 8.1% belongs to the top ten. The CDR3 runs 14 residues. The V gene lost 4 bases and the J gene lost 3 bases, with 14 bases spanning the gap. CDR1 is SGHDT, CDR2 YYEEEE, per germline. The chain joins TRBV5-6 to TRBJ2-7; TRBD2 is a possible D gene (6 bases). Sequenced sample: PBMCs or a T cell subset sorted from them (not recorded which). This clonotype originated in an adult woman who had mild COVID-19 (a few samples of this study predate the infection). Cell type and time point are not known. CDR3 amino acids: CASSGTGTLYEQYF. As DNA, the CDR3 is TGTGCCAGCAGCGGAACCGGGACTCTCTACGAGCAGTACTTC.